Sequencing of this T cell receptor beta chain was carried out in a study of CD8 T cells in ankylosing spondylitis. A remark on this clonotype: Its antigen is as yet unknown.

Study-wide results and limits: Within peripheral blood, clones linked to disease were CD8+ and relatively rare. A TCR beta motif made of about eight highly homologous variants seemed typical of ankylosing spondylitis blood.

This CDR3 region has 14 residues. Germline assignment: CDR1 DFQATT and CDR2 SNEGSKA (reference sequence). V was trimmed by 3 bases and J by 4 bases, leaving 15 bases between them. TCRdb redid the calling of the 5' RACE reads with MiXCR, one entry per CDR3 protein. The sample includes 250,000 to 350,000 distinct CDR3 sequences, less than 25% of them seen just once. This receptor was identified in a female donor with ankylosing spondylitis or in good health (not recorded which). The sequenced material came from blood, either unsorted or a sorted T cell fraction (not recorded which). The chain recombines TRBV20-1 with TRBJ1-1; D is perhaps TRBD1 (5 bases). CDR3 protein: CSASPRGWGTEAFF. The CDR3 region has the DNA TGCAGTGCTAGCCCTAGGGGATGGGGCACTGAAGCTTTCTTT.